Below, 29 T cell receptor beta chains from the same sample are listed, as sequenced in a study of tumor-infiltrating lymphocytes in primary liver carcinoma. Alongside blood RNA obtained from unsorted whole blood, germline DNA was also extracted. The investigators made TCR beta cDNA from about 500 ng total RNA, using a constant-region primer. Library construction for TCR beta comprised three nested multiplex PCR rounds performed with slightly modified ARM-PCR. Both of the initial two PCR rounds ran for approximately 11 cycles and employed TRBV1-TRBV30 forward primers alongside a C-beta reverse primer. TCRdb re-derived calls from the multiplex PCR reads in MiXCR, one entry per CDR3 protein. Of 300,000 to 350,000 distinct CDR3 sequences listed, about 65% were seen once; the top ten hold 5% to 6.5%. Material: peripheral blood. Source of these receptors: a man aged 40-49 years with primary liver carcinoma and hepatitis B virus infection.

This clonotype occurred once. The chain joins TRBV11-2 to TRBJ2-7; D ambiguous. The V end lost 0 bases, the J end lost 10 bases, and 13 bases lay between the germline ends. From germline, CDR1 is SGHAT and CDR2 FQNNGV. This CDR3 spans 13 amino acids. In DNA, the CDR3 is TGTGCCAGCAGCTTAGAACGGCCTTCCTACCAGTACTTC. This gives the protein CASSLERPSYQYF.

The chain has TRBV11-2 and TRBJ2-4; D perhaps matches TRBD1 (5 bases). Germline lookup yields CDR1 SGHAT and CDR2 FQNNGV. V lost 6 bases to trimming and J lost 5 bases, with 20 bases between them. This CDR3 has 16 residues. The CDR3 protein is CASSSPLGPSENIQYF. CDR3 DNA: TGTGCCAGCAGTTCCCCCCTGGGGCCCTCCGAAAACATTCAGTACTTC. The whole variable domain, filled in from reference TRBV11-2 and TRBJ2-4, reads EAGVAQSPRYKIIEKRQSVAFWCNPISGHATLYWYQQILGQGPKLLIQFQNNGVVDDSQLPKDRFSAERLKGVDSTLKIQPAKLEDSAVYLCASSSPLGPSENIQYFGAGTRLSVL.

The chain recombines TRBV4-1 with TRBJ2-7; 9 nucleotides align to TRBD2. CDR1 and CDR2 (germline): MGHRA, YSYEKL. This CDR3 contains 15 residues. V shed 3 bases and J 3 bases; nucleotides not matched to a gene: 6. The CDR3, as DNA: TGCGCCAGCAGCCAGGGTCATAGCGGGAGCTACGAGCAGTACTTC. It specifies CASSQGHSGSYEQYF.

CDR3: CACSYEAGGVHEQYF. In DNA form, the CDR3 reads TGTGCTTGCAGTTACGAGGCGGGAGGGGTCCACGAGCAGTACTTC. The chain employs TRBV6-2 or TRBV6-3 and TRBJ2-7, with 9 bases identical to TRBD2. Germline CDR1 and CDR2: MNHEY and SVGEGT. This CDR3 is built from 15 residues.

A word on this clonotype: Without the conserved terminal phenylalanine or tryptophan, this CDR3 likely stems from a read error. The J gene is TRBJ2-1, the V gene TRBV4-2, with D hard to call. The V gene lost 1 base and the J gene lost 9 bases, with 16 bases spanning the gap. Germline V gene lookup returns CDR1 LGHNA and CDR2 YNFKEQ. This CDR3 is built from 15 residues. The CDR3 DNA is TGTGCCAGCAGCCAAGGGTCCATTACCGACGGTGAGCAGTTCATC. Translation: CASSQGSITDGEQFI.

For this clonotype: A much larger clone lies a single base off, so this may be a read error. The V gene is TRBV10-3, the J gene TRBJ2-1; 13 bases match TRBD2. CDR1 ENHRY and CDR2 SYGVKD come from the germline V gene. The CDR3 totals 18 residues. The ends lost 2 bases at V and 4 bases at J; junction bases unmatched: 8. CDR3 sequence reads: CAISEPGTSGAVYNEQFF. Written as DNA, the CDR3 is TGTGCCATCAGTGAGCCCGGGACTAGCGGGGCCGTGTACAATGAGCAGTTCTTC.

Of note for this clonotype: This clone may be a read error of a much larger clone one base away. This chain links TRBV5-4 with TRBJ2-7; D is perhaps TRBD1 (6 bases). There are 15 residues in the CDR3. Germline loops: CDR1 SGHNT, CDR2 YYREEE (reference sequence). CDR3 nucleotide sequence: TGTGCCAGCAGCCGCGTGGGGGCGCGGTCCTACGGGCAGTACTTC. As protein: CASSRVGARSYGQYF.

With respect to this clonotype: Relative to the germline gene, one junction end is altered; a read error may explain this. CDR3 coding DNA: TGTGCTAGCAGCCCAATCAAGGATATTCTCGACTACGAGCAGTACTTC. Translated, it gives CASSPIKDILDYEQYF. The chain has TRBV11-2 and TRBJ2-7; D remains unclear. Looked up from germline, CDR1 is SGHAT and CDR2 is FQNNGV. The CDR3 is made up of 16 amino acids.

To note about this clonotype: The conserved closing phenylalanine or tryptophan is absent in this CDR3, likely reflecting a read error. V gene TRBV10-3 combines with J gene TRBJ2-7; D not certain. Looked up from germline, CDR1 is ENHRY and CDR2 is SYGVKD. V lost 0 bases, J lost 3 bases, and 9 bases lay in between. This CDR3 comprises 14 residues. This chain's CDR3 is CAISESTRYYEQYL. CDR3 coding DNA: TGTGCCATCAGTGAGTCGACCAGATACTACGAGCAGTACCTC.

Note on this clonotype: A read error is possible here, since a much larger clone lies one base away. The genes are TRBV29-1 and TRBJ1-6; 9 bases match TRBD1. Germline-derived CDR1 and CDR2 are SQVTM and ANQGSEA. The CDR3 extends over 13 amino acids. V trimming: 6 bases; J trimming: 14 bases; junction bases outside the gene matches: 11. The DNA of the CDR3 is TGCAGCGTCAGGACAGGGGTAACCTCATCCCTCCACTTT. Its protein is CSVRTGVTSSLHF. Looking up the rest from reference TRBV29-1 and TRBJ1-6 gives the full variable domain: SAVISQKPSRDICQRGTSLTIQCQVDSQVTMMFWYRQQPGQSLTLIATANQGSEATYESGFVIDKFPISRPNLTFSTLTVSNMSPEDSSIYLCSVRTGVTSSLHFGNGTRLTVT.

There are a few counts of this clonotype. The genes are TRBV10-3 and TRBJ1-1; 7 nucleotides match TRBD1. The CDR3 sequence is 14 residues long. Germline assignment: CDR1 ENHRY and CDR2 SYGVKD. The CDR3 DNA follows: TGTGTCAGCAGACAGGGCGAATCCAACACTGAAGCTTTCTTT. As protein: CVSRQGESNTEAFF.

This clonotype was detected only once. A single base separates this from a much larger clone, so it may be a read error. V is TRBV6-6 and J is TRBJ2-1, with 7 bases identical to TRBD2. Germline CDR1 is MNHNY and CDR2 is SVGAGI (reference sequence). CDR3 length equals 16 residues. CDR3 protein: CATSYLGWEGQNEQFF. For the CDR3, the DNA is TGTGCCACCAGTTATCTTGGTTGGGAGGGCCAGAATGAGCAGTTCTTC.

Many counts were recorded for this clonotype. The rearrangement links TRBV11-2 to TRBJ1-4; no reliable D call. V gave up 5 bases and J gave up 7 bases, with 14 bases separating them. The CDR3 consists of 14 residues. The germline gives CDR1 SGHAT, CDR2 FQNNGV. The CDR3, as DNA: TGTGCCAGCAGCGAAGATTCCTTGGGTGAAAAACTGTTTTTT. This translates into CASSEDSLGEKLFF.

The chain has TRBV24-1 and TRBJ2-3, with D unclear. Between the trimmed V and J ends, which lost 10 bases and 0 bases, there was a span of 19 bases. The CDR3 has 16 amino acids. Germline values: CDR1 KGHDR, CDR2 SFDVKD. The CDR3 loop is CATGPRTESSTDTQYF. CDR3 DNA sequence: TGTGCCACTGGCCCCAGGACCGAATCTAGCACAGATACGCAGTATTTT.

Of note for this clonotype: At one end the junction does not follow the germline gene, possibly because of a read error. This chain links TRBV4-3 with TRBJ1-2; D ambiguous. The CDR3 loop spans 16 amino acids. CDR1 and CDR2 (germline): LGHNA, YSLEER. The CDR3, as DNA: TGCGCCAGCAACCAAGGGAACGGAGGATTGATCTATGGCTACACCTTC. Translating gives CASNQGNGGLIYGYTF.

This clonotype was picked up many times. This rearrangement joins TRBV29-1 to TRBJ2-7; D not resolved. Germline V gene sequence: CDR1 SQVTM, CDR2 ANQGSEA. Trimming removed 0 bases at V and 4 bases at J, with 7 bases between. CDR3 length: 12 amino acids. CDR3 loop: CSVEDDRYEQYF. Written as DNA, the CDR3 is TGCAGCGTTGAAGACGATCGATACGAGCAGTACTTC.

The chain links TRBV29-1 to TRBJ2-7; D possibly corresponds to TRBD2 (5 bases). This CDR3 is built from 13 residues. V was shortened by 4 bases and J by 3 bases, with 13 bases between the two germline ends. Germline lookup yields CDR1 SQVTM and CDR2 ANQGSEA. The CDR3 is CSVGLAVGYEQYF. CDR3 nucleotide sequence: TGCAGCGTTGGGCTAGCTGTAGGCTACGAGCAGTACTTC.

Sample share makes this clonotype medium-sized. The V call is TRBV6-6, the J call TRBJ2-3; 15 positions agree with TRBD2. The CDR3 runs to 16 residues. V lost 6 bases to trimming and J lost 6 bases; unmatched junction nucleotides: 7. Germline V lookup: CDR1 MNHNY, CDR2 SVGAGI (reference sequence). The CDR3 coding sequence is TGTGCCAGCAGGAAAGGGACTAGCGGGAGGACGGATACGCAGTATTTT. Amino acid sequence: CASRKGTSGRTDTQYF.

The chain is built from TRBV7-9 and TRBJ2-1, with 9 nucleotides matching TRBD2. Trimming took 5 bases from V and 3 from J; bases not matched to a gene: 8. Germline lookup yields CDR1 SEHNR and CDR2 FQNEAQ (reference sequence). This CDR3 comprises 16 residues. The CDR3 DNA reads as TGTGCCAGCAGCAACCGTAGTAGCGGGAGCTACAATGAGCAGTTCTTC. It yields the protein CASSNRSSGSYNEQFF.

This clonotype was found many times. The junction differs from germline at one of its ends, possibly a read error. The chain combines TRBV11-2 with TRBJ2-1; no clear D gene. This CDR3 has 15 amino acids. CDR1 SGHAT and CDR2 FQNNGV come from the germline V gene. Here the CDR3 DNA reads TGTGCCAGCAGCTTAATTACTGGGTCCTACAATGAGCGGTTCTTC. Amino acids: CASSLITGSYNERFF.

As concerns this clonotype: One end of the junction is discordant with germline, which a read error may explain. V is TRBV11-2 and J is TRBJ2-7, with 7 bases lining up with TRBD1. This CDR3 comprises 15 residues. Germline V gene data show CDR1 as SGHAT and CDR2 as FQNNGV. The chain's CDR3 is CASTLGQVETYEQYF. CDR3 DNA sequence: TGTGCCAGCACCTTAGGACAGGTGGAAACCTACGAGCAGTACTTC.

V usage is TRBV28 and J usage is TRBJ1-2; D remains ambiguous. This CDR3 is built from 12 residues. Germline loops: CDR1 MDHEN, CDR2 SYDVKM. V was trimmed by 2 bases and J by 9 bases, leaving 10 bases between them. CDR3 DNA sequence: TGTGCCAGCAGTTTAAGGGAGGAGCGCTACACCTTC. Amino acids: CASSLREERYTF.

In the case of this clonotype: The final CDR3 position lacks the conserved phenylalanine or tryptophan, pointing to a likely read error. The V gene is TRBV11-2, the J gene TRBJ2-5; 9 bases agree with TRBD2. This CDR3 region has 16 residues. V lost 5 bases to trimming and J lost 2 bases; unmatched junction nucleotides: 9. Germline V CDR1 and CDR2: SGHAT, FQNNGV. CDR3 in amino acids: CASSPGLARRQETQYV. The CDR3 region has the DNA TGTGCCAGCAGCCCCGGACTAGCGAGGAGACAAGAGACCCAGTACGTC.

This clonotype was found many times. CDR3 sequence reads: CAISAGTGANVLTF. The CDR3, as DNA: TGTGCCATCAGTGCCGGGACCGGGGCCAACGTCCTGACTTTC. This chain joins TRBV10-3 and TRBJ2-6; D may correspond to TRBD1 or TRBD2 (5 bases each). Germline CDR1 reads ENHRY; CDR2 reads SYGVKD. The V gene lost 4 bases and the J gene lost 4 bases, with 8 bases spanning the gap. The length of the CDR3 is 14 residues.

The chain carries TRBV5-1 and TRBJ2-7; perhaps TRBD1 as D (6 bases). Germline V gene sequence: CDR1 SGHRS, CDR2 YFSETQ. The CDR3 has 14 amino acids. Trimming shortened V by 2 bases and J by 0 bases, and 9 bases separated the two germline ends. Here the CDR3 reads CASSFQGPSYEQYF. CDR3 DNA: TGCGCCAGCAGCTTCCAGGGGCCCTCCTACGAGCAGTACTTC.

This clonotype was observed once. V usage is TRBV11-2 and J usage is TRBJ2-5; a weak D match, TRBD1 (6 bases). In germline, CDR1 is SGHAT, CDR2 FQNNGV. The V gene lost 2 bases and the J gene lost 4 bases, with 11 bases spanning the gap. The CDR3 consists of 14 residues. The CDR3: CASSLRTGRETQYF. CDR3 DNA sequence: TGTGCCAGCAGCTTAAGAACAGGGAGAGAGACCCAGTACTTC.

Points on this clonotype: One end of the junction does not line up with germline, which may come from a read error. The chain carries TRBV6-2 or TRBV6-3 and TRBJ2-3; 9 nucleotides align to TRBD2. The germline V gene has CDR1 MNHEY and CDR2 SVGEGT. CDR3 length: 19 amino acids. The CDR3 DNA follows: TGTGCCAGCGGTTACCCGGGGACTAGCCAAAGAGCCGGCACAGATACGCAGTATTTT. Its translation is CASGYPGTSQRAGTDTQYF.

The chain's CDR3 is CASSLSNLATGPYNEQFF. CDR3 sequence (DNA): TGTGCCAGCAGCTTAAGTAACCTAGCTACCGGGCCCTACAATGAGCAGTTCTTC. This chain connects TRBV11-1 to TRBJ2-1; D may be TRBD2 (5 bases). The CDR3 loop spans 18 amino acids. The germline V gene has CDR1 SGHAT and CDR2 FQDESV (reference sequence). The V end lost 2 bases, the J end lost 2 bases, and 19 bases lay between the germline ends.

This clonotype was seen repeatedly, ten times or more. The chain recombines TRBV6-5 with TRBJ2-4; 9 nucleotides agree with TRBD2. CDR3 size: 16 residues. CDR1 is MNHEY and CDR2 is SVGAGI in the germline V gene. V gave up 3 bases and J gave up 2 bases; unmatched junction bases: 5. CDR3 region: CASSYNLAGTKNIQYF. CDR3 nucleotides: TGTGCCAGCAGTTATAATCTAGCGGGAACCAAAAACATTCAGTACTTC.